Listed below are T cell receptor beta chains from one sample, sequenced in a study of CXCR3-negative and CXCR3-positive naive CD8 T cells. TCRdb reprocessed the 5' RACE reads and keeps a single row for each CDR3 protein, giving no DNA. Its clone listing holds over 40,000 distinct CDR3 sequences. Material: naive CXCR3- CD8+ T cells from blood. The source of these receptors is a human donor in good health. Some clones in this sample may be carry-over from other donors' samples. The CDR3 runs from the conserved cysteine through the conserved F or W. Part of the rows lack a size; the others show once, few, many or a class for expanded clones.

J: TRBJ1-1
size: .
V: TRBV12-3/TRBV12-4
CDR3: CASSLRGAEEAFF

J: TRBJ2-1
size: .
V: TRBV29-1
CDR3: CSVGSPTGPFRDNEQFF

J: TRBJ2-7
size: .
V: TRBV29-1
CDR3: CSVEGDRGPYEQYF

J: TRBJ2-7
size: .
V: TRBV14
CDR3: CASSPPDTYEQYF

J: TRBJ1-1
size: .
V: TRBV6-2/TRBV6-3
CDR3: CASSYAGGGTEAFF

J: TRBJ1-2
size: .
V: TRBV15
CDR3: CATSPDRGLHPYGYTF

J: TRBJ2-5
size: .
V: TRBV7-9
CDR3: CASSSLPGTEPRETQYF

J: TRBJ2-2
size: .
V: TRBV11-1
CDR3: CASSSTGGIDTGELFF

J: TRBJ2-7
size: .
V: TRBV15
CDR3: CATSDPGGVEKYF

J: TRBJ1-1
size: .
V: TRBV29-1
CDR3: CSVEGRGTNTEAFF

J: TRBJ1-2
size: .
V: TRBV19
CDR3: CASSSDFNYGYTF

J: TRBJ1-5
size: .
V: TRBV29-1
CDR3: CSVVESNQPQHF

J: TRBJ2-7
size: medium-sized
V: TRBV7-8
CDR3: CASRRGLLRARDSYEQYF

J: TRBJ1-1
size: medium-sized
V: TRBV7-6
CDR3: CASRQGWNTEAFF

J: TRBJ1-2
size: medium-sized
V: TRBV4-3
CDR3: CASSQDVGTGINYGYTF

J: TRBJ2-7
size: .
V: TRBV6-5
CDR3: CASSYGAGPSYEQYF